The 14 T cell receptor beta chains below all came from one sample that was sequenced in a study of shared clonotypes between healthy human individuals. Measured with immunoSEQ multiplex PCR; TCRdb has only the in-frame clones, and not every one. The sample includes some 2,000,000 clones, 90% to 95% seen only once; the top ten take roughly 0.13%. The sequencing input was naive CD4+ T cells sorted from blood. As for subset: CD45RA+ positively selected. The receptors derive from a man younger than 35 in good health.

The rearrangement joins TRBV7-2 to TRBJ2-3; D unclear. This CDR3 has 12 amino acids. V was shortened by 5 bases and J by 8 bases, with 11 bases between the two germline ends. Germline V gene data show CDR1 as SGHTA and CDR2 as FQGNSA. As DNA, the CDR3 is TGTGCCAGCAGCCCCGGAGAATTTACGCAGTATTTT. Residues: CASSPGEFTQYF.

The chain recombines TRBV6-6 with TRBJ1-5; D unclear. The germline V and J ends were trimmed by 6 bases and 7 bases, with 10 bases remaining between them. This CDR3 contains 12 residues. Germline CDR1 reads MNHNY; CDR2 reads SVGAGI (reference sequence). The CDR3 nucleotides read TGTGCCAGCAGGAGGTCCGGGCAGCCCCAGCATTTT. This encodes CASRRSGQPQHF.

The CDR3 nucleotides read TGTGCCAGCAGCTCCTGGACTGCAACTAATGAAAAACTGTTTTTT. It translates to CASSSWTATNEKLFF. V gene TRBV5-4 combines with J gene TRBJ1-4; no reliable D call. The CDR3 has 15 amino acids. With 3 bases removed from V and 0 bases from J, the gap between germline ends came to 9 bases. In germline, CDR1 is SGHNT, CDR2 YYREEE (reference sequence).

The V gene is TRBV28, the J gene TRBJ1-5; 8 bases are shared with TRBD1. CDR1 is MDHEN, CDR2 SYDVKM, per germline. V shed 2 bases, J shed 1 base, and the junction held 10 bases outside the gene matches. CDR3 length equals 18 residues. CDR3 coding DNA: TGTGCCAGCAGTTTAGGCGGACAGGGAGTGACGAGCAATCAGCCCCAGCATTTT. It is translated as CASSLGGQGVTSNQPQHF.

The J gene is TRBJ2-4, the V gene TRBV18; D not resolved. The CDR3 sequence is 14 residues long. Germline V lookup: CDR1 KGHSH, CDR2 LQKENI. The V and J ends lost 1 base and 8 bases respectively, with 12 bases between them. CDR3 loop: CASSPLAGRHIQYF. In DNA, the CDR3 is TGTGCCAGCTCACCACTGGCAGGAAGGCACATTCAGTACTTC.

The V and J genes are TRBV6-5 and TRBJ2-2; D is unclear. Germline CDR1 is MNHEY and CDR2 is SVGAGI. The CDR3 is made up of 16 amino acids. With 0 bases removed from V and 6 bases from J, the gap between germline ends came to 14 bases. CDR3 protein: CASSYSTRAGAGELFF. The CDR3 DNA sequence: TGTGCCAGCAGTTACTCGACCAGAGCTGGCGCCGGGGAGCTGTTTTTT.

V usage is TRBV11-2 and J usage is TRBJ1-1; D is perhaps TRBD1 (5 bases). V was cut by 4 bases and J by 6 bases, with 15 bases left in between. CDR1 and CDR2 (germline): SGHAT, FQNNGV. This CDR3 is built from 14 residues. The CDR3 coding sequence is TGTGCCAGCAGCTCAAGAATTGGGGGTGCTGAAGCTTTCTTT. This codes for CASSSRIGGAEAFF. The full variable domain, rest sourced from reference TRBV11-2 and TRBJ1-1, is EAGVAQSPRYKIIEKRQSVAFWCNPISGHATLYWYQQILGQGPKLLIQFQNNGVVDDSQLPKDRFSAERLKGVDSTLKIQPAKLEDSAVYLCASSSRIGGAEAFFGQGTRLTVV.

The chain joins TRBV19 to TRBJ1-4; D perhaps matches TRBD1 (6 bases). CDR3 length: 15 residues. Trimming pared 2 bases from V and 6 bases from J, leaving 13 bases between. The V gene's germline CDR1 is LNHDA and CDR2 SQIVND (reference sequence). CDR3 DNA: TGTGCCAGTAGTATATCTGGACAGATACATGAAAAACTGTTTTTT. Translation: CASSISGQIHEKLFF.

The V call is TRBV4-1, the J call TRBJ2-5; 10 positions match TRBD2. V lost 4 bases, J lost 1 base, and 6 bases stayed unmatched. The CDR3 loop spans 16 amino acids. The germline V gene encodes CDR1 MGHRA and CDR2 YSYEKL. This CDR3 is CASSRLAGGTQETQYF. The CDR3 DNA sequence: TGCGCCAGCAGCCGATTAGCGGGAGGAACCCAAGAGACCCAGTACTTC.

This clone appeared a single time. Other DNA variants within this sample encode the same CDR3. The V gene is TRBV10-3, the J gene TRBJ2-5, with D hard to call. The CDR3 length is 13 residues. The germline V gene has CDR1 ENHRY and CDR2 SYGVKD. Trimming pared 0 bases from V and 4 bases from J, leaving 6 bases between. The CDR3 sequence: CAISESGLETQYF. CDR3 DNA sequence: TGTGCCATCAGTGAGTCCGGCCTAGAGACCCAGTACTTC.

The CDR3 DNA sequence: TGTGCCAGCAGCCAAGAGAGCCGATCAGATACGCAGTATTTT. It translates to CASSQESRSDTQYF. The chain links TRBV14 to TRBJ2-3; D not certain. Trimming removed 0 bases at V and 4 bases at J, with 8 bases between. The CDR3 is 14 amino acids. Germline CDR1 SGHDN, CDR2 FVKESK.

V gene TRBV6-5 combines with J gene TRBJ1-2, with D possibly matching TRBD1 (5 bases). The germline V and J ends were trimmed by 6 bases and 8 bases, with 16 bases remaining between them. CDR3 size: 13 residues. Germline CDR1 and CDR2: MNHEY and SVGAGI. The CDR3 bases are TGTGCCAGCAGCGAGGGCAGGGCCTTAGGCTACACCTTC. Its protein product is CASSEGRALGYTF.

The chain combines TRBV6-5 with TRBJ2-7, with TRBD2 identical over 7 bases. The CDR3 length is 11 residues. The V gene end was trimmed by 7 bases and the J gene end by 10 bases; junction bases not matched to a gene: 7. Germline V gene data show CDR1 as MNHEY and CDR2 as SVGAGI. CDR3 bases: TGTGCCAGCACTCAGAGCGGGACTCAGTACTTC. Encoded protein: CASTQSGTQYF.

The rearrangement uses TRBV9 and TRBJ2-1; unclear D gene. Germline assignment: CDR1 SGDLS and CDR2 YYNGEE. This CDR3 spans 12 amino acids. V was trimmed by 3 bases and J by 15 bases, leaving 16 bases between them. CDR3 loop: CASSGPPGYGFF. CDR3 nucleotide sequence: TGTGCCAGCAGCGGTCCCCCCGGATATGGGTTCTTC.